This is a list of T cell receptor beta chains from one sample in a study of regulatory T cells in long-lasting Graves disease. Via MiXCR, TCRdb re-called the multiplex PCR reads, giving one row per CDR3 protein. Among under 500,000 distinct CDR3 sequences listed, around 20% were seen once. This specimen was peripheral blood mononuclear cells (PBMCs), taken when the disease was refractory, from a patient treated with antithyroid drugs. The receptors derive from a female donor with Graves disease. Each CDR3 is given with its conserved first and last residue. The order of the fields is J gene, D gene, clone size, V gene, CDR3 protein, CDR3 DNA. The D gene is left open where the match is weak. Some rows mark clone size as missing; the rest say once, few, many or name a class of expanded clone.

j_call: TRBJ2-6
d_call: TRBD2
clone_size: many
v_call: TRBV7-8
cdr3_aa: CASSLRGGPGANVLTF
cdr3_nt: TGTGCCAGCAGCTTGCGGGGGGGGCCTGGGGCCAACGTCCTGACTTTC

j_call: TRBJ2-7
d_call: TRBD1
clone_size: many
v_call: TRBV11-2
cdr3_aa: CASKKNRGQLYEQYF
cdr3_nt: TGTGCCAGCAAAAAAAACAGGGGGCAGTTATACGAGCAGTACTTC

j_call: TRBJ2-5
d_call: NA
clone_size: NA
v_call: TRBV6-1
cdr3_aa: CASSEHGGRETQYF
cdr3_nt: TGTGCCAGCAGTGAACACGGGGGTAGGGAGACCCAGTACTTC

j_call: TRBJ2-7
d_call: TRBD1
clone_size: NA
v_call: TRBV5-1
cdr3_aa: CASSLAAGGVNEQYF
cdr3_nt: TGCGCCAGCAGCTTGGCCGCAGGGGGCGTGAACGAGCAGTACTTC

j_call: TRBJ1-5
d_call: TRBD1
clone_size: many
v_call: TRBV28
cdr3_aa: CASSLIRDSLHF
cdr3_nt: TGTGCCAGCAGTTTAATCCGGGACAGTTTGCATTTT

j_call: TRBJ2-5
d_call: NA
clone_size: few
v_call: TRBV11-2
cdr3_aa: CASSLAGASARETQYF
cdr3_nt: TGTGCCAGCAGCTTAGCGGGGGCGTCCGCAAGAGAGACCCAGTACTTC

j_call: TRBJ2-1
d_call: NA
clone_size: few
v_call: TRBV29-1
cdr3_aa: CTGIRDNYNEQFF
cdr3_nt: TGCACCGGAATCAGGGACAACTACAATGAGCAGTTCTTC

j_call: TRBJ2-7
d_call: NA
clone_size: few
v_call: TRBV20-1
cdr3_aa: CSARLGGYEQYF
cdr3_nt: TGCAGTGCTAGACTAGGGGGTTACGAGCAGTACTTC

j_call: TRBJ1-2
d_call: TRBD1
clone_size: many
v_call: TRBV6-5
cdr3_aa: CASSYGGGGTGPYGYTF
cdr3_nt: TGTGCCAGCAGTTACGGCGGCGGAGGGACAGGGCCTTATGGCTACACCTTC

j_call: TRBJ2-5
d_call: NA
clone_size: NA
v_call: TRBV6-1
cdr3_aa: CASSRVGGQETQYF
cdr3_nt: TGTGCCTCCTCCCGGGTCGGGGGTCAGGAGACCCAGTACTTC